Sequencing of this TCR beta chain was carried out in a study of T cells in localized non-small cell lung cancer (TCRdb year 2020). For the wider study: The study examined T cell repertoires in roughly 240 patients with early-stage NSCLC and compared tumors with uninvolved tumor-adjacent lungs. The cohort was made up of about 240 treatment-naive NSCLC patients whose localized lung tumors had been resected. The mean age of the NSCLC patients was 50 to 85 years, with 130 or so men and around 110 women.

Study-wide conclusions, independent of this receptor: A median of approximately 62 of the top 100 tumor clones turned up in the paired uninvolved adjacent lung, and 25 to 35 of those clones also ranked among the top 100 of that same adjacent lung. Because of the exploratory design, TCR variables were selected using unadjusted p-values without false-discovery rate correction. Because multi-region tumor sequencing was not done, intratumor heterogeneity could not be ruled out. Longer overall survival was associated with higher blood T cell density, whereas shorter survival was associated with higher adjacent-lung clonality. Uninvolved tumor-adjacent lung showed the highest T cell clonality, higher than tumor, which suggests more focused antigenic responses in the uninvolved tumor-adjacent lung.

Concerning this clone itself: This clone's antigen is unknown. No clone much larger than this one lies a single base away; base qualities are absent.

TCR beta CDR3 regions were sequenced from DNA using the immunoSEQ Assay. In the paper's pipeline: T cell density was computed as TCR beta template counts normalized to usable DNA estimated by amplifying housekeeping genes. Richness was estimated using the preseqR package, with extrapolation to 400,000 templates for PBMC samples and to 120,000 templates for tissue samples. Clonality was taken to be one minus Pielou's evenness. Tissue-enriched TCRs were identified by differential abundance testing using productive amino-acid clonotypes, minimum total count 5 and alpha 0.1. Repertoire overlap between compartments was quantified with the Jaccard Index and Morisita Overlap Index. GLIPH clustered TCR beta CDR3s with public tetramer-defined viral CDR3s; viral motifs required at least three viral sequences plus V-gene enrichment. TCRdb provides this immuneACCESS table in a form limited to in-frame rearrangements. Some clones are lacking; in checked studies, under half of them reflect an unresolved V gene, and why the rest are absent is not known. V, J and clone size are taken as reported in that table, and D and trimming were inferred from the DNA itself. The sample records roughly 40,000 clones, about 87% of which are singletons. 3.5% of the sample is in the top ten clones.

At diagnosis, peripheral blood, uninvolved tumor-adjacent lung and tumor were collected and were preserved as a mix of fresh-frozen and FFPE material. For TCR repertoire profiling, the blood samples were analyzed as peripheral blood mononuclear cells. The CDR3 has 13 amino acids, counting the end cysteine and phenylalanine. Just CDR3 DNA is preserved here, 39 bases in frame from base 1. V was cut back by 6 bases and J by 5 bases, leaving a gap of 11 bases between them. CDR1 and CDR2, per the germline V gene, are MDHEN and SYDVKM. In this chain, TRBV28 is recombined with TRBJ2-1; a tentative D call is TRBD1 (5 bases match). Sequencing used peripheral blood, obtained before any cancer treatment. The TCR originated in a man aged 18-55 years with stage I lung adenocarcinoma. CDR3 protein: CASRSSGNNEQFF. The DNA sequence reads TGTGCCAGCAGGTCCTCAGGGAACAATGAGCAGTTCTTC. Full variable domain (CDR3 extended with the reference TRBV28 and TRBJ2-1 proteins): DVKVTQSSRYLVKRTGEKVFLECVQDMDHENMFWYRQDPGLGLRLIYFSYDVKMKEKGDIPEGYSVSREKKERFSLILESASTNQTSMYLCASRSSGNNEQFFGPGTRLTVL.